A single sample gave rise to the 10 T cell receptor beta chains below, sequenced in a study of cytomegalovirus exposure and HLA in healthy donors. Use of 60 Vbeta and 13 Jbeta primers characterized the PCR. Profiled with immunoSEQ multiplex PCR; TCRdb holds only in-frame clones, not every one. This table has about 43,000 clones, about 60% appearing once. What was sequenced was PBMCs. The receptor source for this set is a human donor in good health.

The V and J genes are TRBV6-5 and TRBJ1-5, with TRBD1 as a possible D gene (5 bases). V was trimmed by 0 bases and J by 3 bases, leaving 9 bases between them. The CDR3 sequence is 15 residues long. Per the germline V gene, CDR1 is MNHEY and CDR2 is SVGAGI. CDR3 nucleotide sequence: TGTGCCAGCAGTTACTCCTCAGGGCACAATCAGCCCCAGCATTTT. Its translation is CASSYSSGHNQPQHF.

This rearrangement joins TRBV6-5 to TRBJ1-4; 8 bases agree with TRBD1. Losses at the gene ends were 0 bases for V and 8 bases for J; bases not matched to a gene: 5. This CDR3 region has 15 residues. Germline values: CDR1 MNHEY, CDR2 SVGAGI. CDR3 in DNA: TGTGCCAGCAGTTACTCGTACAGGGGGGACGAAAAACTGTTTTTT. Protein: CASSYSYRGDEKLFF.

As concerns this clone: One end of the junction fails to match germline, which may point to a read error. CDR3 nucleotides: TGTGCCAGCAGTACAAACAGGCAGGGCCGTTTT. This codes for CASSTNRQGRF. The gene calls are TRBV2 and TRBJ1-4, with D possibly matching TRBD1 (5 bases). The CDR3 consists of 11 residues. From germline, CDR1 is SNHLY and CDR2 FYNNEI.

This clone was seen a handful of times. This rearrangement joins TRBV4-1 to TRBJ2-7, with D tentatively TRBD1 (6 bases). V dropped 4 bases and J dropped 0 bases, with 10 bases sitting between them. Germline values: CDR1 MGHRA, CDR2 YSYEKL. The length of the CDR3 is 14 residues. DNA for the CDR3: TGCGCCAGCAGCCTCCGGGACAACTCCTACGAGCAGTACTTC. Protein: CASSLRDNSYEQYF.

This sequence joins TRBV2 and TRBJ1-5, with TRBD1 identical over 8 bases. V lost 4 bases to trimming and J lost 10 bases; unmatched junction nucleotides: 12. Germline CDR1 SNHLY, CDR2 FYNNEI. The CDR3 spans 15 residues. The CDR3 sequence is CASSAGQGNIFPQHF. DNA for the CDR3: TGTGCCAGCAGTGCCGGACAGGGTAATATCTTCCCCCAGCATTTT.

There are a few counts of this clone. The chain couples TRBV10-3 to TRBJ2-7, with 10 bases matching TRBD1. Germline-derived CDR1 and CDR2 are ENHRY and SYGVKD. Trimming removed 10 bases from V and 7 bases from J; junction bases left unmatched: 10. The CDR3 covers 13 residues. DNA of the CDR3: TGTGCCACCCTCCGGGACAGGGGAGAAGAGCAGTACTTC. Amino acids: CATLRDRGEEQYF.

The gene calls are TRBV7-8 and TRBJ1-5; no clear D gene. The V end was cut by 8 bases, the J end by 0 bases, with 8 bases between. The germline V gene encodes CDR1 SGHVS and CDR2 FQNEAQ. CDR3 length: 13 amino acids. The DNA for the CDR3 is TGTGCCAGCGGTCAGGATAGCAATCAGCCCCAGCATTTT. This encodes CASGQDSNQPQHF. Complete variable domain (other parts from reference TRBV7-8 and TRBJ1-5): GAGVSQSPRYKVAKRGQDVALRCDPISGHVSLFWYQQALGQGPEFLTYFQNEAQLDKSGLPSDRFFAERPEGSVSTLKIQRTQQEDSAVYLCASGQDSNQPQHFGDGTRLSIL.

The V gene is TRBV2, the J gene TRBJ1-2; weak D call: TRBD1 (5 bases). CDR1 and CDR2 (germline): SNHLY, FYNNEI. Trimming took 6 bases from V and 0 from J, leaving 20 bases between them. CDR3 size: 17 residues. In DNA, the CDR3 is TGTGCCAGCAGCCGGGAGCTTCGGGGGTTACCTAACTATGGCTACACCTTC. This gives the protein CASSRELRGLPNYGYTF. The whole variable domain, remainder taken from reference TRBV2 and TRBJ1-2, is EPEVTQTPSHQVTQMGQEVILRCVPISNHLYFYWYRQILGQKVEFLVSFYNNEISEKSEIFDDQFSVERPDGSNFTLKIRSTKLEDSAMYFCASSRELRGLPNYGYTFGSGTRLTVV.

The chain employs TRBV2 and TRBJ1-3; no clear D gene. The CDR3 is 14 amino acids. Germline V gene sequence: CDR1 SNHLY, CDR2 FYNNEI. Between the trimmed V and J ends, which lost 3 bases and 2 bases, there was a span of 8 bases. DNA for the CDR3: TGTGCCAGCAGTGATGGGAGACCTGGAAACACCATATATTTT. It specifies CASSDGRPGNTIYF.

The chain recombines TRBV6-5 with TRBJ1-3; D not resolved. This CDR3 region has 15 residues. V lost 6 bases, J lost 2 bases, and 14 bases lay in between. Per germline, CDR1 MNHEY and CDR2 SVGAGI. The CDR3 DNA is TGTGCCAGCAGCTTAACCCCGGGTCCTGGAAACACCATATATTTT. It specifies CASSLTPGPGNTIYF.